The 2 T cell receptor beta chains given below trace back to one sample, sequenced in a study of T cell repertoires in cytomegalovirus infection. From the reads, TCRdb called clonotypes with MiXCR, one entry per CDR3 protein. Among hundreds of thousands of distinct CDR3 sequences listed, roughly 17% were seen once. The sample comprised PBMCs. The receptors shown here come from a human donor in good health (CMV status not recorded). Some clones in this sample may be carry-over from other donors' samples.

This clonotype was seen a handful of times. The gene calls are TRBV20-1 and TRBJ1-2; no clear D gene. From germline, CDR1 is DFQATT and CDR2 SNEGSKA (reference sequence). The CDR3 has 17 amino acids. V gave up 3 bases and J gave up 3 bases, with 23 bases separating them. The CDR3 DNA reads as TGCAGTGCTAGGGACCCCTTAAATTCTTCGGAGGACTATGGCTACACCTTC. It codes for CSARDPLNSSEDYGYTF.

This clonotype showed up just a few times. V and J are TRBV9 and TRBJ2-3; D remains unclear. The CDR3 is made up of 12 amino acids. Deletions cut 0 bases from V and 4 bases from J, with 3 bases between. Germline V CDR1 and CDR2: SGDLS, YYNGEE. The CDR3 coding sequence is TGTGCCAGCAGCGTAGCGGCAGATACGCAGTATTTT. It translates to CASSVAADTQYF. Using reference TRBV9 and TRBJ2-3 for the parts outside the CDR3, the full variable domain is DSGVTQTPKHLITATGQRVTLRCSPRSGDLSVYWYQQSLDQGLQFLIQYYNGEERAKGNILERFSAQQFPDLHSELNLSSLELGDSALYFCASSVAADTQYFGPGTRLTVL.